The present T cell receptor beta chain was sequenced within a study of shared clonotypes between healthy human individuals. Generated by immunoSEQ multiplex PCR, the TCRdb table keeps only in-frame clones and is missing some. The data hold about 550,000 clones, with roughly 96% observed a single time. Naive CD8 cells lacked CD45RO, underwent positive selection for CCR7 and left out terminally differentiated effector memory CD45RA+ cells. Study observations and caveats: The study found lower generation probabilities in non-shared clonotypes than in those shared by all four donors. Larger richness was generally estimated for naive than memory subsets. Clonotype sharing among donors, it was expected, would be affected by sequencing depth.

To note about this clone: The antigen is unknown.

The receptor comes from a woman in her 30s in good health. Sequences were obtained from naive CD8+ T cells sorted from blood.

DNA of the CDR3: TGTGCCAGCAGCTCCGCCCGGCGGGAGGGCTCCTACAATGAGCAGTTCTTC. Its protein is CASSSARREGSYNEQFF. The gene calls are TRBV13 and TRBJ2-1; 9 bases are a match to TRBD2. Trimming at V came to 4 bases and at J to 0 bases, leaving 7 bases not matched to a gene. The CDR3 is made up of 17 amino acids. Germline lookup yields CDR1 PRHDT and CDR2 FYEKMQ (reference sequence). The whole variable domain, filled in from reference TRBV13 and TRBJ2-1, reads AAGVIQSPRHLIKEKRETATLKCYPIPRHDTVYWYQQGPGQDPQFLISFYEKMQSDKGSIPDRFSAQQFSDYHSELNMSSLELGDSALYFCASSSARREGSYNEQFFGPGTRLTVL.